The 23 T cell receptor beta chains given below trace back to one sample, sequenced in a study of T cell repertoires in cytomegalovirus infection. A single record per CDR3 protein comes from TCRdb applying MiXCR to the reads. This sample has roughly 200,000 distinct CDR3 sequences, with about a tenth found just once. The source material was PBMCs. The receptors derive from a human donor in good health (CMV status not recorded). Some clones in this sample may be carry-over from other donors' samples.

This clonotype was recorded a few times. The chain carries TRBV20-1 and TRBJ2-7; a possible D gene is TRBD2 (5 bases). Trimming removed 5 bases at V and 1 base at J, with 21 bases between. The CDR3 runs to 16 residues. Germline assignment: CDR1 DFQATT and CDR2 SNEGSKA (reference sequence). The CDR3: CSAYASVRGRSYEQYF. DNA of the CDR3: TGCAGTGCTTACGCTTCAGTCCGTGGGAGATCCTACGAGCAGTACTTC.

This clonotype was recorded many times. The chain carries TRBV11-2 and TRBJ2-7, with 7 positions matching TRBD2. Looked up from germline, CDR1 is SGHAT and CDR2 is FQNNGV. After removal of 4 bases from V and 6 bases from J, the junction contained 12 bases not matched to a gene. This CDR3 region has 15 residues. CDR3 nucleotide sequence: TGTGCCAGCAGCTCCTTTGCGGGAGATATCCTCGAGCAGTACTTC. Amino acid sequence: CASSSFAGDILEQYF.

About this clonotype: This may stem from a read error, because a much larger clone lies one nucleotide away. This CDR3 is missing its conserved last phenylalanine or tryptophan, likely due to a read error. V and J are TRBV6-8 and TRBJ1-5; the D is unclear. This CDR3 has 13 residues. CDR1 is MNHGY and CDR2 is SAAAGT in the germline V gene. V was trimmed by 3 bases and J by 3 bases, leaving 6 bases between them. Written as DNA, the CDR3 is TGTGCCAGCAGTTATGGCAACAATCAGCCCCAGCATCTT. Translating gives CASSYGNNQPQHL.

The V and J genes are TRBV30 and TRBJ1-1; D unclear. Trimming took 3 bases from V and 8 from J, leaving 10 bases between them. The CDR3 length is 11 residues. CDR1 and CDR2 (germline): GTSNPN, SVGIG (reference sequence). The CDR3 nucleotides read TGTGCCTGGAGGACTGGGGAAGAAGCTTTCTTT. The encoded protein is CAWRTGEEAFF.

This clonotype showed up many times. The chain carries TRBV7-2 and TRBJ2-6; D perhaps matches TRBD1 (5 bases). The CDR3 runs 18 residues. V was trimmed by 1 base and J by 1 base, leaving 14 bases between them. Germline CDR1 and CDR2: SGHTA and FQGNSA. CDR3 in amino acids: CASSLEARASSGANVLTF. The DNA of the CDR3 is TGTGCCAGCAGCTTAGAAGCCAGGGCCTCTTCTGGGGCCAACGTCCTGACTTTC.

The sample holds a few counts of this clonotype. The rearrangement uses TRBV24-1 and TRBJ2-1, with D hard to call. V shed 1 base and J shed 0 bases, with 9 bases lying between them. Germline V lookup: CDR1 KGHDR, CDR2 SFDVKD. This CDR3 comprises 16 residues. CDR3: CATSDFGRSSYNEQFF. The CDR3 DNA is TGTGCCACCAGTGATTTTGGGCGAAGCTCCTACAATGAGCAGTTCTTC.

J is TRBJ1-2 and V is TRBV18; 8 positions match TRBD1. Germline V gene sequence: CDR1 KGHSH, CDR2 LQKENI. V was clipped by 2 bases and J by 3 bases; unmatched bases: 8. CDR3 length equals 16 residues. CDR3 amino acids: CASSPTGGGWHYGYTF. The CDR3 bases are TGTGCCAGCTCACCAACAGGGGGAGGATGGCACTATGGCTACACCTTC.

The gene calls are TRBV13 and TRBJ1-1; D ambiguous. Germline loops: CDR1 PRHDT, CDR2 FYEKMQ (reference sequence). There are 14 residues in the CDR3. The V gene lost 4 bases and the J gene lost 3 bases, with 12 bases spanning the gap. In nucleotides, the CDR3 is TGTGCCAGCAGCTCAACCTCGACCTACACTGAAGCTTTCTTT. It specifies CASSSTSTYTEAFF.

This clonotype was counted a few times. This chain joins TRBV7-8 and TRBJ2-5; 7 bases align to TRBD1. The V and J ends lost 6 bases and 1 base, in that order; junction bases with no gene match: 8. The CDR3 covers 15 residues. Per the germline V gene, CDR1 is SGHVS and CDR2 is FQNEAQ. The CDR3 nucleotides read TGTGCCAGCAGATTAAAACAGGGGCTCCAAGAGACCCAGTACTTC. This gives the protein CASRLKQGLQETQYF.

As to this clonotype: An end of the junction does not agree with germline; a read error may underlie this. In DNA form, the CDR3 reads TGTGCCAGCAGCTTTGAGGCAGGGGCCTATGGCCACACCTTC. Translated, it gives CASSFEAGAYGHTF. The genes are TRBV7-9 and TRBJ1-2; D possibly corresponds to TRBD1 (6 bases). Germline CDR1 is SEHNR and CDR2 is FQNEAQ (reference sequence). CDR3 length: 14 amino acids.

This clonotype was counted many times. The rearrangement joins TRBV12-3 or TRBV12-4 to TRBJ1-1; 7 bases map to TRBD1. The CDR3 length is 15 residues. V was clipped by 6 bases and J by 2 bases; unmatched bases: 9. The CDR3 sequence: CASSRGRQGNTEAFF. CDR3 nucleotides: TGTGCCAGCAGCCGCGGCCGACAGGGAAACACTGAAGCTTTCTTT.

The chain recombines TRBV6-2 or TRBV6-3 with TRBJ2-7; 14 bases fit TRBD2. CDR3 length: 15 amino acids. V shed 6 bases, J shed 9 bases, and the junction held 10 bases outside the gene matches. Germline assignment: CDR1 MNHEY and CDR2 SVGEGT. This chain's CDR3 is CASSSGLAGGRVQYF. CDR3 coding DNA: TGTGCCAGCAGCTCCGGACTAGCGGGAGGCAGAGTGCAGTACTTC.

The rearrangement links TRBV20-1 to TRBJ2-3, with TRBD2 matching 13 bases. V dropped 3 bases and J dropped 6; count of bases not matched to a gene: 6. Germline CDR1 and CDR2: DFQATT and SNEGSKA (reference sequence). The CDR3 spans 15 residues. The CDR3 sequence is CSASRLAGGPDTQYF. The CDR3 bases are TGCAGTGCTAGTCGACTAGCGGGGGGTCCGGATACGCAGTATTTT.

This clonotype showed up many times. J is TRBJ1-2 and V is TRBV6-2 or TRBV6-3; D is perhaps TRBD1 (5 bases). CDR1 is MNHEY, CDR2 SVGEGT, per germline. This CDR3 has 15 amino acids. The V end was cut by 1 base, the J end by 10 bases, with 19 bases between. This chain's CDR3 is CASSYLRVDGGAYTF. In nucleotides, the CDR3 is TGTGCCAGCAGTTACTTGCGGGTCGATGGGGGAGCCTACACCTTC.

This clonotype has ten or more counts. The DNA of the CDR3 is TGCAGCGTCGGCGCGACTGTCGGCAATGAGCAGTTCTTC. It yields the protein CSVGATVGNEQFF. The rearrangement uses TRBV29-1 and TRBJ2-1; D gene unclear. Germline loops: CDR1 SQVTM, CDR2 ANQGSEA. V lost 6 bases, J lost 6 bases, and 15 bases lay in between. This CDR3 has 13 residues.

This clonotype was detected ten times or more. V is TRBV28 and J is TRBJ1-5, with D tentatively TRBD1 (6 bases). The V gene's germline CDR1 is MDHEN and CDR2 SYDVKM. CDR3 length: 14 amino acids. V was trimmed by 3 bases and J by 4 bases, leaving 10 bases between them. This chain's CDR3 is CASSFDRSNQPQHF. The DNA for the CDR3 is TGTGCCAGCAGTTTTGACAGGTCGAATCAGCCCCAGCATTTT.

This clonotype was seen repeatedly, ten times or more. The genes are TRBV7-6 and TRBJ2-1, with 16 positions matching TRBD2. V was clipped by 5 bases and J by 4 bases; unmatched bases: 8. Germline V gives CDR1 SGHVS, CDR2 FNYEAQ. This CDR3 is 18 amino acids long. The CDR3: CASSHGTSGGAGYNEQFF. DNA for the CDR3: TGTGCCAGCAGCCACGGGACTAGCGGGGGGGCCGGTTACAATGAGCAGTTCTTC. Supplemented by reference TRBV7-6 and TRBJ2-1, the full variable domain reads GAGVSQSPRYKVTKRGQDVALRCDPISGHVSLYWYRQALGQGPEFLTYFNYEAQQDKSGLPNDRFSAERPEGSISTLTIQRTEQRDSAMYRCASSHGTSGGAGYNEQFFGPGTRLTVL.

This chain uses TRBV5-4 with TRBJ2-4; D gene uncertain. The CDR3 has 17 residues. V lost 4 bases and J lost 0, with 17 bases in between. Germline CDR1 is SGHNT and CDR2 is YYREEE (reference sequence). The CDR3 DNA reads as TGTGCCAGCAGCCCAATAAAGGGTGTAGGAGCCAAAAACATTCAGTACTTC. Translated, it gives CASSPIKGVGAKNIQYF.

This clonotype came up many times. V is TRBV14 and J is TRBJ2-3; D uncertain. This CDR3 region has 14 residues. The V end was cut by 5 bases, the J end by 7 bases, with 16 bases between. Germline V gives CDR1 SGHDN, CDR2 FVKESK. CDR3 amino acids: CASSTRLQRHTQYF. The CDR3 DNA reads TGTGCCAGCAGCACCCGACTCCAAAGGCATACGCAGTATTTT.

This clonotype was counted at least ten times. The CDR3 sequence: CASSYWDSSTEAFF. The CDR3 DNA sequence: TGTGCCAGCAGCTACTGGGACTCCAGCACTGAAGCTTTCTTT. The chain joins TRBV7-2 to TRBJ1-1; D possibly corresponds to TRBD1 (5 bases). The CDR3 is made up of 14 amino acids. The V gene lost 4 bases and the J gene lost 4 bases, with 13 bases spanning the gap. Germline V gene lookup returns CDR1 SGHTA and CDR2 FQGNSA.

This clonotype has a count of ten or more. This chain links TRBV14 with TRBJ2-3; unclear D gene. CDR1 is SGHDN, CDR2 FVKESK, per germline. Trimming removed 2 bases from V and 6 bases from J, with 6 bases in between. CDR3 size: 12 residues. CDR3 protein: CASSQTTDTQYF. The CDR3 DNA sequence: TGTGCCAGCAGCCAAACGACGGATACGCAGTATTTT.

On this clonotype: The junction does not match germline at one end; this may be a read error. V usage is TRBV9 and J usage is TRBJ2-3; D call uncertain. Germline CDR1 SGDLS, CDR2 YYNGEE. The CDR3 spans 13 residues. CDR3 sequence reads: CATSVESEDTQYF. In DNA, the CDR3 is TGTGCCACCAGCGTAGAGAGCGAAGATACGCAGTATTTT.

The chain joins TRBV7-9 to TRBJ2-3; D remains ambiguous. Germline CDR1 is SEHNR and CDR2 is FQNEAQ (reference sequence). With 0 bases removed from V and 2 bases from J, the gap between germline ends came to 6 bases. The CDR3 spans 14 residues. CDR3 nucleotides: TGTGCCAGCAGCTTAGCCCACCCCACAGATACGCAGTATTTT. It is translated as CASSLAHPTDTQYF.